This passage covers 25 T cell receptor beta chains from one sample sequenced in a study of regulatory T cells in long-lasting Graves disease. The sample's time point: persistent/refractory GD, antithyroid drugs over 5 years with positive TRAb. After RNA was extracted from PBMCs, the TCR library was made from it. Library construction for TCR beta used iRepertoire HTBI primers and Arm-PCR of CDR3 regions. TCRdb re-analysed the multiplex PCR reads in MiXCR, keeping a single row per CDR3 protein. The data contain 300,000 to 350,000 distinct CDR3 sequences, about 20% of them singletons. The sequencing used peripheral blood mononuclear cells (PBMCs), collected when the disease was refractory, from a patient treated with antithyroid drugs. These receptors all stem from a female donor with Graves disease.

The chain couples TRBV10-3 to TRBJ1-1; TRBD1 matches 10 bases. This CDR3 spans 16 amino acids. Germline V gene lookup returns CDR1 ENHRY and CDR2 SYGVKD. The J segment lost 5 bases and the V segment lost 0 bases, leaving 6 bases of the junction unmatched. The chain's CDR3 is CAISESGRTGGTEAFF. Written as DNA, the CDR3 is TGTGCCATCAGTGAGTCGGGGCGGACAGGGGGGACTGAAGCTTTCTTT.

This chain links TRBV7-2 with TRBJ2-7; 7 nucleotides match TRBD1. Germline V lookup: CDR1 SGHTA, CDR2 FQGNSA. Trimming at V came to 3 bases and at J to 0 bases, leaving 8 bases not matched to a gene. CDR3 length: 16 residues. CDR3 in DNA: TGTGCCAGCAGCTTCCCGCCGGGGACAGCCTCCTACGAGCAGTACTTC. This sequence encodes CASSFPPGTASYEQYF.

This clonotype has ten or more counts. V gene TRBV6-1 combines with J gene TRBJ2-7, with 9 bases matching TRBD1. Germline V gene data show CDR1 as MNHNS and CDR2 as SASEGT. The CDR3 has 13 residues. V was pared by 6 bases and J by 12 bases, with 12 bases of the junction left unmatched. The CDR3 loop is CASRLDRGGVWYF. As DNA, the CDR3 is TGTGCCAGCAGACTCGACAGGGGGGGTGTATGGTACTTC.

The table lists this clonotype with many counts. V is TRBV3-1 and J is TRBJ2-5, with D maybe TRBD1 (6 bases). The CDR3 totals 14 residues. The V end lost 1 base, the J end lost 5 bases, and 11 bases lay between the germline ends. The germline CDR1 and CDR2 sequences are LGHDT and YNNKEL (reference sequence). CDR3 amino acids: CASSQGLGGETQYF. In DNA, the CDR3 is TGTGCCAGCAGCCAAGGTCTAGGGGGTGAGACCCAGTACTTC.

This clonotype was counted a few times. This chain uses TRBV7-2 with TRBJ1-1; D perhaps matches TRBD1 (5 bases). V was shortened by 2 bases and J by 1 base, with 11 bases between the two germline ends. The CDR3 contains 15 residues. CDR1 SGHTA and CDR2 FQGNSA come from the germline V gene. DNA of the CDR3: TGTGCCAGCAGCTTAATGCGGGGCCGGAACACTGAAGCTTTCTTT. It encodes CASSLMRGRNTEAFF.

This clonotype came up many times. The CDR3 is CASSTRQPCYGYTF. CDR3 nucleotides: TGCGCCAGCAGCACCAGACAGCCCTGCTATGGCTACACCTTC. The V gene is TRBV5-1, the J gene TRBJ1-2; D perhaps matches TRBD1 (5 bases). V lost 4 bases and J lost 4, with 14 bases in between. The CDR3 runs to 14 residues. The germline gives CDR1 SGHRS, CDR2 YFSETQ.

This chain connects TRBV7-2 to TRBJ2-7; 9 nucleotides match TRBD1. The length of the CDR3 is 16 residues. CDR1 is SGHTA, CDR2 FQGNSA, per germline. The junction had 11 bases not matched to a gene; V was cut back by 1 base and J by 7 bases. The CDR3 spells CASSLEGVTGGGEQYF. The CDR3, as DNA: TGTGCCAGCAGCTTAGAAGGGGTTACAGGGGGCGGGGAGCAGTACTTC.

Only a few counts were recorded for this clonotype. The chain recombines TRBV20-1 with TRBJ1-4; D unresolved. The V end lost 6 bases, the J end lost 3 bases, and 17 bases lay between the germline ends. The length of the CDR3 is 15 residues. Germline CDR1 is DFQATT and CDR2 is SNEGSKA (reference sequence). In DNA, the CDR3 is TGCAGTGCGAGCCGACAAGGCGCGGCTAATGAAAAACTGTTTTTT. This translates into CSASRQGAANEKLFF.

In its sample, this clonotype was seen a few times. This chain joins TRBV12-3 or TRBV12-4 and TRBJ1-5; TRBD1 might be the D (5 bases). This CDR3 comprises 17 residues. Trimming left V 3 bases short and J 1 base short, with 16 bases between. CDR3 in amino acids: CASSFGHKTKSNQPQHF. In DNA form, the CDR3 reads TGTGCCAGCAGTTTTGGACATAAAACGAAGAGCAATCAGCCCCAGCATTTT.

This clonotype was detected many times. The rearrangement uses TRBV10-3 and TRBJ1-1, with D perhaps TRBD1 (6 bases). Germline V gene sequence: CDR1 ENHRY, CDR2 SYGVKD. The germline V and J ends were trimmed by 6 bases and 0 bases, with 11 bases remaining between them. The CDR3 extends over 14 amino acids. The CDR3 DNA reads TGTGCCATCAGGTGGACAGAAATGAACACTGAAGCTTTCTTT. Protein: CAIRWTEMNTEAFF.

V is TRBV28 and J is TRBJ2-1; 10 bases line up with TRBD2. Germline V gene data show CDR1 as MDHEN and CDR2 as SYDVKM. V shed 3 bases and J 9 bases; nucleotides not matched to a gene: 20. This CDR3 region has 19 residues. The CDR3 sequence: CASSFRSTSGTPKRSEQFF. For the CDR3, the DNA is TGTGCCAGCAGTTTTAGGTCTACTAGCGGGACTCCCAAAAGGAGTGAGCAGTTCTTC.

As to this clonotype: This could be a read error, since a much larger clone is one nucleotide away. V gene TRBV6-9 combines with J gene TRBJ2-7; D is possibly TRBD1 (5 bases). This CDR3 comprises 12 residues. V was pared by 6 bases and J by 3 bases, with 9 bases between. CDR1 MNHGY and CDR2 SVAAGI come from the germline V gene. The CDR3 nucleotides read TGTGCCAGCAGGATCAGGGTCTACGAGCAGTACTTC. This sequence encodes CASRIRVYEQYF.

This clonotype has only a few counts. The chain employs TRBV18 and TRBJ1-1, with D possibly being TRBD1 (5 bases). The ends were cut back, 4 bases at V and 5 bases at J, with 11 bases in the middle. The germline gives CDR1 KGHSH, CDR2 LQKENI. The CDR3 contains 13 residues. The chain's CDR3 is CASSHPGQTEAFF. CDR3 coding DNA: TGTGCCAGCTCACATCCGGGGCAGACTGAAGCTTTCTTT.

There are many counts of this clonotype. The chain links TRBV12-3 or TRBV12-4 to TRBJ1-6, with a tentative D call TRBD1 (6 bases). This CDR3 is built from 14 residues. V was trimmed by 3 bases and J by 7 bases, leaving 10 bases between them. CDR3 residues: CASSFGQRNSPLHF. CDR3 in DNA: TGTGCCAGCAGTTTCGGACAGCGAAATTCACCCCTCCACTTT.

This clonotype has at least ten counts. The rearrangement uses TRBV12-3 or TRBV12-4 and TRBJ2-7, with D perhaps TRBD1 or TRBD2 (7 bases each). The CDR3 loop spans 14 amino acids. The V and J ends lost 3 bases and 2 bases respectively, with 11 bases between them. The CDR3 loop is CASSLRGTAYEQYF. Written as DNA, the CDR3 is TGTGCCAGCAGTTTGCGGGGGACAGCCTACGAGCAGTACTTC.

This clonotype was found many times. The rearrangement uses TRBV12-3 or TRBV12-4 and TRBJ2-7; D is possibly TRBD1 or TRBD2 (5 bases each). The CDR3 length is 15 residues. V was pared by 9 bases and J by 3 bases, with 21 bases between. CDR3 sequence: CASSSGSGVFYEQYF. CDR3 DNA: TGTGCCAGTTCTTCAGGGTCCGGGGTGTTCTACGAGCAGTACTTC.

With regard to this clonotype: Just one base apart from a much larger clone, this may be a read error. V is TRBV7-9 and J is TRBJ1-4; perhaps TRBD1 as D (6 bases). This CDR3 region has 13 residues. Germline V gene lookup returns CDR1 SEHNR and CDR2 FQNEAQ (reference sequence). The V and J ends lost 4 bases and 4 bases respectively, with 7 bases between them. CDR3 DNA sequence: TGTGCCAGCAGCTCCAGGGGTAATGAAAAACTGTTTTTT. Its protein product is CASSSRGNEKLFF.

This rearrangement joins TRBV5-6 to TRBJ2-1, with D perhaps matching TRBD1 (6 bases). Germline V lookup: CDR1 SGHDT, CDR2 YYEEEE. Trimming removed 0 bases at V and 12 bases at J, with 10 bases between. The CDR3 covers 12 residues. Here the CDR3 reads CASSLASRGQFF. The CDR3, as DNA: TGTGCCAGCAGCTTGGCTAGCAGGGGGCAGTTCTTC.

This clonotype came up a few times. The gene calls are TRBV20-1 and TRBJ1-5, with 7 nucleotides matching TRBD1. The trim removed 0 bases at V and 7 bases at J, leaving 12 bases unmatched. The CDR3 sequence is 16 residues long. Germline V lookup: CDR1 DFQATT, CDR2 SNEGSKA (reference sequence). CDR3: CSAREVPQGKGQPQHF. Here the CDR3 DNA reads TGCAGTGCTAGAGAGGTTCCACAGGGGAAGGGGCAGCCCCAGCATTTT.

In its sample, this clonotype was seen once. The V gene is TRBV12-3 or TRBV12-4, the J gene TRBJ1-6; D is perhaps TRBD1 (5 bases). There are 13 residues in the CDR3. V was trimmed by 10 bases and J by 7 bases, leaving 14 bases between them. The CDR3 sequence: CAIRDGPNSPLHF. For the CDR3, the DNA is TGTGCCATCCGGGACGGACCAAATTCACCCCTCCACTTT.

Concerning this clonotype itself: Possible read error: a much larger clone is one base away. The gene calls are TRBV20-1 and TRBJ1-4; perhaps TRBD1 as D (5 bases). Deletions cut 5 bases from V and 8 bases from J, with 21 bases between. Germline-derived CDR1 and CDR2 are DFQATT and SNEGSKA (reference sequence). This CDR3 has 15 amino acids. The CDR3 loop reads CSAESGGRVGEKLFF. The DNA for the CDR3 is TGCAGTGCTGAATCTGGAGGCAGGGTTGGAGAAAAACTGTTTTTT.

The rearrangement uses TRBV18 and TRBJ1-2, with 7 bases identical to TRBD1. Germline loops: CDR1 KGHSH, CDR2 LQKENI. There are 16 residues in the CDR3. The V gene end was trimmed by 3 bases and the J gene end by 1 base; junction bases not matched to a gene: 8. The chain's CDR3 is CASSPVTGPDNYGYTF. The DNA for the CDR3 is TGTGCCAGCTCACCCGTGACAGGGCCGGATAACTATGGCTACACCTTC.

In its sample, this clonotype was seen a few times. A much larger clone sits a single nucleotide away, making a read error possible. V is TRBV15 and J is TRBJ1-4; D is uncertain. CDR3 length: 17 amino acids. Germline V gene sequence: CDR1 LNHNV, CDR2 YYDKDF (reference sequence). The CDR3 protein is CATSRAPRDQSYEKLVF. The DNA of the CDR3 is TGTGCCACCAGCAGAGCCCCAAGGGATCAATCTTATGAAAAACTGGTTTTT. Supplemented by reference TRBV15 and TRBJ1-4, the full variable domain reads DAMVIQNPRYQVTQFGKPVTLSCSQTLNHNVMYWYQQKSSQAPKLLFHYYDKDFNNEADTPDNFQSRRPNTSFCFLDIRSPGLGDTAMYLCATSRAPRDQSYEKLVFGSGTQLSVL.

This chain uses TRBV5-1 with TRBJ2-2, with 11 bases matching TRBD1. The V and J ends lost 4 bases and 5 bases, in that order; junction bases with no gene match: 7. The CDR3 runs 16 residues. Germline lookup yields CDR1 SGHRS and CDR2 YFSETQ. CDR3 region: CASSPSDRGRTGELFF. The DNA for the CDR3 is TGCGCCAGCAGCCCCTCGGACAGGGGGCGAACCGGGGAGCTGTTTTTT.

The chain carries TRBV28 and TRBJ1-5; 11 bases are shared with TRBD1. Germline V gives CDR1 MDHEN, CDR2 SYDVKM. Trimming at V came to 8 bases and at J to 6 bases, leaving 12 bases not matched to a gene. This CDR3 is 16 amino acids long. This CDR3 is CASRLLRTGGGQPQHF. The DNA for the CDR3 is TGTGCCAGCCGCCTTCTTAGGACAGGGGGCGGTCAGCCCCAGCATTTT.